This paragraph covers one TCR beta chain sequence. Its target is not known. The germline CDR1 and CDR2 sequences are SNHLY and FYNNEI. The V and J ends lost 2 bases and 3 bases respectively, with 16 bases between them. There are 16 residues in the CDR3. The data belong to a study of graft-versus-host responses after intestinal transplantation. Looking at the study overall: Multivisceral, liver-intestinal, or isolated intestinal grafts were transplanted into recipients. Every transplant recipient was induced with anti-thymocyte globulin, then maintained on tacrolimus and steroids for about 3 years.

The table came from immunoSEQ multiplex PCR; TCRdb's copy has only in-frame clones and leaves some out. Found here are over 20,000 clones, about 88% of them singletons; the top ten hold 5.1%. General study points: Declines in HvG clones occurring early post-transplant were associated with peak circulating GvH clone levels. Recipient bone marrow held GvH clones, some seen earlier in ileum or blood.

The sequencing here drew on PBMCs, taken roughly 64 days after intestinal transplantation. The chain employs TRBV2 and TRBJ2-5; a weak D match, TRBD1 (5 bases). The TCR comes from a human patient who received an intestinal transplant, so some T cells may come from the graft donor. This CDR3 reads CASSELSGPWEETQYF. In nucleotides, the CDR3 is TGTGCCAGCAGTGAACTTTCAGGGCCTTGGGAAGAGACCCAGTACTTC.